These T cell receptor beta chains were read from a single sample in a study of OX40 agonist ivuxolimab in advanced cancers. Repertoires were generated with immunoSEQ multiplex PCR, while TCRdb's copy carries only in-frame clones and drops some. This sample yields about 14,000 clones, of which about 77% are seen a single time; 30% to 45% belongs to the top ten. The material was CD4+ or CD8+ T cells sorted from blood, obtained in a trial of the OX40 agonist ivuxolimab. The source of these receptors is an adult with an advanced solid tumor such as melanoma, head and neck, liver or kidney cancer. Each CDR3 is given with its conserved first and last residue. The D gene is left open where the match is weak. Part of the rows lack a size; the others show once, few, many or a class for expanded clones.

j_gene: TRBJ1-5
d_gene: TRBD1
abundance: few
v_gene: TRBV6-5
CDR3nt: TGTGCCAGCAGCCAGGACAGGGAGGCCCAGCCCCAGCATTTT
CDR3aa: CASSQDREAQPQHF

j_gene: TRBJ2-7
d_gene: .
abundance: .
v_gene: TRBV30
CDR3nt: TGTGCCTGGAGTGTACATGGGTCTTTCCCCTACGAGCAGTACTTC
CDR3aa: CAWSVHGSFPYEQYF

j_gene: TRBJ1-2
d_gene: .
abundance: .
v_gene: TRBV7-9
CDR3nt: TGTGCCAGCAGCCCCCTTGAAGCCGGCTATGGCTACACCTTC
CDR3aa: CASSPLEAGYGYTF

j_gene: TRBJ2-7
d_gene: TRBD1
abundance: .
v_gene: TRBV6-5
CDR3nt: TGTGCCAGCAGCTCGGGACAGGGGTCCCCCTACGAGCAGTACTTC
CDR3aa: CASSSGQGSPYEQYF

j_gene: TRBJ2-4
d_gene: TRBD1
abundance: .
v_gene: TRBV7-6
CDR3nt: TGTGCCAGCAGCTTACAGGGGGCCGGAAACATTCAGTACTTC
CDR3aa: CASSLQGAGNIQYF

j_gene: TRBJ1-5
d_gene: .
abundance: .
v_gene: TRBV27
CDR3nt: TGTGCCAGCAGTCAGGGACCGAGGGAAGATCAGCCCCAGCATTTT
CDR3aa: CASSQGPREDQPQHF

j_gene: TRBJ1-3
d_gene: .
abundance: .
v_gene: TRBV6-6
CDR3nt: TGTGCCAGCAGTTGGACGGCGGGGGACACCATATATTTT
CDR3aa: CASSWTAGDTIYF

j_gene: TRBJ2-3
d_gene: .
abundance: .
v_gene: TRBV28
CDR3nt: TGTGCCAGCAGTTTAGCGGGCCGCACAGATACGCAGTATTTT
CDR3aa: CASSLAGRTDTQYF

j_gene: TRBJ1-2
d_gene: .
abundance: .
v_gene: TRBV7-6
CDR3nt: TGTGCCAGCAGCCCAATATCGAGTTGGGGCTACACCTTC
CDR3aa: CASSPISSWGYTF

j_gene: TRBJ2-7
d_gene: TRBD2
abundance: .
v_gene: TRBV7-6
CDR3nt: TGTGCCAGCAGCTTAGCAGCGGGGAGCTCCTACGAGCAGTACTTC
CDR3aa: CASSLAAGSSYEQYF

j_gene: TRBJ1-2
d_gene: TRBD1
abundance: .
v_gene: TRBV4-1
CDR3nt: TGCGCCAGCAGGGGAGGACAGGGGGATGGCTACACCTTC
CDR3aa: CASRGGQGDGYTF

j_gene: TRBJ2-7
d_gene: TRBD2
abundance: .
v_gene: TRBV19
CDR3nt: TGTGCCAGTAGTACGACTAGCGGGGGGACCTACGCCTACGAGCAGTACTTC
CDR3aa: CASSTTSGGTYAYEQYF

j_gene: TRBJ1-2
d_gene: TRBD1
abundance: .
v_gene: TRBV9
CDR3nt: TGTGCCAGCAGCGTAGCTACAGGGGAGGATGGCTACACCTTC
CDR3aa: CASSVATGEDGYTF

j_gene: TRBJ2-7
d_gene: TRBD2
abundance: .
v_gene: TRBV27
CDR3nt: TGTGCCAGCAGTTTAAGGGCTAGCGGGAGATACGAGCAGTACTTC
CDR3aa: CASSLRASGRYEQYF

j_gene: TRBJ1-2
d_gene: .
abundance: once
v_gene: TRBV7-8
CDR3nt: TGTGCCAGCAGCTTAAGCGCAGGGAACGGCTATGGCTACACCTTC
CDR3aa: CASSLSAGNGYGYTF

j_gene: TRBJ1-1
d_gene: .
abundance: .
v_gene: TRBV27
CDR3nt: TGTGCCAGCAGTCGTCGGGGGGCCACTGAAGCTTTCTTT
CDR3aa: CASSRRGATEAFF

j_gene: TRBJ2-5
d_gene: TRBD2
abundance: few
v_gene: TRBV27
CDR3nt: TGTGCCAGCAGCTGGGACGGACTAGCGGGAACACAAGAGACCCAGTACTTC
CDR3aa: CASSWDGLAGTQETQYF

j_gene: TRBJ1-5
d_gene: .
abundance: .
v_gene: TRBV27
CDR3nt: TGTGCCAGCAGTTTAGGAGGGGGGGCCAATCAGCCCCAGCATTTT
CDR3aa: CASSLGGGANQPQHF

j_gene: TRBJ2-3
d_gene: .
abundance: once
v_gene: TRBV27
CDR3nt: TGTGCCAGCAGTTTATCTCAACCAGCGTCCGGTACAGATACGCAGTATTTT
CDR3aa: CASSLSQPASGTDTQYF

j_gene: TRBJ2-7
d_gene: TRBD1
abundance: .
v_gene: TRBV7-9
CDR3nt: TGTGCCAGCAGCCCGCCGGGACAGTCCTACGAGCAGTACTTC
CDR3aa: CASSPPGQSYEQYF

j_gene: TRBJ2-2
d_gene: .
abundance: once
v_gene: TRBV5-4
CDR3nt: TGTGCCAGCAGCGGACCGCAATGGGCCGGGGAGCTGTTTTTT
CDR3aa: CASSGPQWAGELFF

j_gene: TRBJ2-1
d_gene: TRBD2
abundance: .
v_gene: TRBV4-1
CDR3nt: TGCGCCAGCAGCCTGCCGGGACTAGCGACGGCCGGTCCTTACAATGAGCAGTTCTTC
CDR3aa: CASSLPGLATAGPYNEQFF

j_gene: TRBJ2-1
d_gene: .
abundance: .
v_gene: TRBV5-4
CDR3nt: TGTGCCAGCAGCTTGGGGGGCGGGACGAATGAGCAGTTCTTC
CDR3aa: CASSLGGGTNEQFF

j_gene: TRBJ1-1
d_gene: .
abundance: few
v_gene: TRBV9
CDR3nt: TGTGCCAGCAGGGGGACATCGGGGACTGAAGCTTTCTTT
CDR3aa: CASRGTSGTEAFF

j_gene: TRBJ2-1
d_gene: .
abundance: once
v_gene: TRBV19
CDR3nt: TGTGCCAGTAGTATCCTAAGCTCCTACAATGAGCAGTTCTTC
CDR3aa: CASSILSSYNEQFF

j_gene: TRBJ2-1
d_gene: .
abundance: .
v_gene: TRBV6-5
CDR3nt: TGTGCCAGCAGTTACTTAGGGGGTGAGCAGTTCTTC
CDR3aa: CASSYLGGEQFF

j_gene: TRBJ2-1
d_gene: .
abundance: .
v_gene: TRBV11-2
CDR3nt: TGTGCCAGCAGCTTAGGCTGGAGTTCCGACAATGAGCAGTTCTTC
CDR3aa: CASSLGWSSDNEQFF

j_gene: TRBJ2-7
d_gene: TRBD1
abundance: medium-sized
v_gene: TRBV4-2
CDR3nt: TGTGCCAGCAGCCCTGGACAGGGGGCGACCCACGAGCAGTACTTC
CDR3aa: CASSPGQGATHEQYF

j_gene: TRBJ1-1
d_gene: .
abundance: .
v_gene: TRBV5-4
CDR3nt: TGTGCCAGCAGCTTGGGGCAGGACGGCTTGTCGGCTTTCTTT
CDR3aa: CASSLGQDGLSAFF

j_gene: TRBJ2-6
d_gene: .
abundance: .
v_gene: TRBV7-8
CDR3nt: TGTGCCAGCAGCATGCCGTGTTACCCACAAAGTCGGGCCAACGTCCTGACTTTC
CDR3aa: CASSMPCYPQSRANVLTF

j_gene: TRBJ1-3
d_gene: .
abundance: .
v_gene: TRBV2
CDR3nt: TGTGCCAGCAGTGAAGTGCGGTACGGAAACACCATATATTTT
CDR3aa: CASSEVRYGNTIYF

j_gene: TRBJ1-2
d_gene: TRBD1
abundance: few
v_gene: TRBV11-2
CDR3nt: TGTGCCAGCAGCTTAGGGACAGGGGATGGCTACACCTTC
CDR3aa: CASSLGTGDGYTF

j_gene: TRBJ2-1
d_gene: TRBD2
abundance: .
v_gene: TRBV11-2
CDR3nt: TGTGCCAGCAGCCCGAGCGGGAGTGACTACAATGAGCAGTTCTTC
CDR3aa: CASSPSGSDYNEQFF

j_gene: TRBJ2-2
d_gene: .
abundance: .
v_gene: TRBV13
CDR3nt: TGTGCCAGCAGCACCTTACAGGGTTCGAACACCGGGGAGCTGTTTTTT
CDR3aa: CASSTLQGSNTGELFF

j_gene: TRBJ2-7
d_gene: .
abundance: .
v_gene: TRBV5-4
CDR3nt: TGTGCCAGCAGCAAAATCCGGGACTCGATCTCCTACGAGCAGTACTTC
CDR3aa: CASSKIRDSISYEQYF

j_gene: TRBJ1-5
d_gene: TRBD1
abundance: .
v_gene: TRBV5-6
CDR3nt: TGTGCCAGCAGCTACGGACAGGGACTCAATCAGCCCCAGCATTTT
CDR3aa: CASSYGQGLNQPQHF

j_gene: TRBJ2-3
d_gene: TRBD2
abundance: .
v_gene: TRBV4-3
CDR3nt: TGCGCCAGCAGCCAAGATAGGGCTAGCGGGGGGTCAACCACAGATACGCAGTATTTT
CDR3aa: CASSQDRASGGSTTDTQYF

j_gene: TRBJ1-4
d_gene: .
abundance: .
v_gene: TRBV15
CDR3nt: TGTGCCACCAGCAGGGGGACGATGACTGAAAAACTGTTTTTT
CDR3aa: CATSRGTMTEKLFF

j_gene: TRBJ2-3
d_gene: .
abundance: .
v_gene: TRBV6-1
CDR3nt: TGTGCCAGCAGTGAGGTTAAGCACGCAGATACGCAGTATTTT
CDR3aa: CASSEVKHADTQYF

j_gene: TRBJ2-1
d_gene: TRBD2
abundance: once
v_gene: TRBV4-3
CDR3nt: TGCGCCAGCAGCCATGGGGGAGTAGCGGGCCGAGGAGTTGAGCAGTTCTTC
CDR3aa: CASSHGGVAGRGVEQFF